This TCR beta chain was captured by sequencing in a study of blood T cells in healthy people across ages. For the study at large: About one barcoded beta molecule per two T cells was captured by template switching.

Using a J-beta primer mix together with a sample-barcoded 5' primer, a second PCR was run for roughly 6 to 12 cycles. A template-switch adaptor that had 12 random nucleotides put a tag on each cDNA molecule. MiXCR was run by TCRdb on the 5' RACE reads, yielding one entry per CDR3 protein. The table has 590,000 or so distinct CDR3 sequences, approximately 30% seen once. Overall study findings and caveats: The long-lived group displayed more naive CD4+ cells, plus higher diversity, than the aged donors did.

About this clonotype itself: Its antigen is as yet unknown.

CDR3 length: 14 amino acids. Germline V CDR1 and CDR2: DFQATT, SNEGSKA (reference sequence). The germline V and J ends were trimmed by 5 bases and 8 bases, with 19 bases remaining between them. The rearrangement uses TRBV20-1 and TRBJ2-1; D remains ambiguous. This sequence originates from a woman over 75 in good health. The specimen sequenced was blood. The DNA for the CDR3 is TGCAGTGCTCTCGGCCGTAGCCCCGGCGATGAGCAGTTCTTC. It is translated as CSALGRSPGDEQFF.